What follows describes a single T cell receptor beta chain. As yet, its antigen is unknown. The data originate from a study of siplizumab effects on memory and regulatory T cells. Notes on the study in general: Confirmation that proliferating Tregs from siplizumab cultures had suppressive function was not obtained. Contribution to the alloresponse seemed major for naive T cells, which also seemed more diverse than memory cells.

Between the trimmed V and J ends, which lost 0 bases and 5 bases, there was a span of 11 bases. CDR1 and CDR2 (germline): SGDLS, YYNGEE. The CDR3 is 14 residues long. Measured with immunoSEQ multiplex PCR; TCRdb has only the in-frame clones, and not every one. The sample yields 90,000 to 110,000 clones, roughly 91% seen once. V is TRBV9 and J is TRBJ1-1; D may be TRBD1 (5 bases). Specimen: CD4+ T cells sorted from blood. The clonotype comes from a human donor in good health. CDR3 nucleotides: TGTGCCAGCAGCGTAGCATGGGGGGGAACTGAAGCTTTCTTT. Translation gives CASSVAWGGTEAFF.